The 27 T cell receptor beta chains below were found in one sample sequenced in a study of blood T cell repertoires in COVID-19. Using immunoSEQ multiplex PCR, the repertoire was profiled, and TCRdb retains in-frame clones only, with some absent. The sample contains a few hundred thousand clones, around 92% of which appear only once. The sample consisted of peripheral blood. These receptors were taken from a man aged 35-49 years with acute or convalescent COVID-19.

The rearrangement links TRBV6-1 to TRBJ1-5; D remains unclear. Per the germline V gene, CDR1 is MNHNS and CDR2 is SASEGT. The V and J ends lost 6 bases and 7 bases respectively, with 13 bases between them. CDR3 length equals 13 residues. CDR3: CASSLGIGQPQHF. The CDR3 region has the DNA TGTGCCAGCAGCCTCGGGATTGGGCAGCCCCAGCATTTT.

On this clone: The sample holds other DNA sequences that translate to the same CDR3. The chain carries TRBV13 and TRBJ1-2, with 8 bases identical to TRBD1. Unmatched junction bases numbered 4, after V lost 5 bases and J lost 2 bases. CDR1 and CDR2 from the germline V gene are PRHDT and FYEKMQ (reference sequence). The CDR3 extends over 14 amino acids. CDR3 coding DNA: TGTGCCAGCAGCCCCGGACAGGGAAACTATGGCTACACCTTC. Translation: CASSPGQGNYGYTF. The full variable domain, in which reference TRBV13 and TRBJ1-2 provide the parts outside the CDR3, is AAGVIQSPRHLIKEKRETATLKCYPIPRHDTVYWYQQGPGQDPQFLISFYEKMQSDKGSIPDRFSAQQFSDYHSELNMSSLELGDSALYFCASSPGQGNYGYTFGSGTRLTVV.

V gene TRBV19 combines with J gene TRBJ1-4, with a possible D match to TRBD1 (5 bases). The germline V and J ends were trimmed by 6 bases and 6 bases, with 11 bases remaining between them. This CDR3 contains 13 residues. Per the germline V gene, CDR1 is LNHDA and CDR2 is SQIVND (reference sequence). The CDR3 protein is CASRTGGDEKLFF. DNA of the CDR3: TGTGCCAGTAGAACGGGGGGTGATGAAAAACTGTTTTTT. Combining the CDR3 with reference TRBV19 and TRBJ1-4 gives the whole variable domain DGGITQSPKYLFRKEGQNVTLSCEQNLNHDAMYWYRQDPGQGLRLIYYSQIVNDFQKGDIAEGYSVSREKKESFPLTVTSAQKNPTAFYLCASRTGGDEKLFFGSGTQLSVL.

The rearrangement uses TRBV14 and TRBJ2-7; 7 bases are shared with TRBD1. The CDR3 loop spans 15 amino acids. Germline V lookup: CDR1 SGHDN, CDR2 FVKESK. Trimming took 2 bases from V and 4 from J; bases not matched to a gene: 8. Here the CDR3 reads CASSQFGTAEYEQYF. The CDR3 DNA reads as TGTGCCAGCAGCCAATTTGGGACAGCCGAATACGAGCAGTACTTC.

The chain recombines TRBV7-9 with TRBJ1-2; weak D call: TRBD1 (5 bases). The V and J ends lost 6 bases and 4 bases respectively, with 21 bases between them. CDR1 is SEHNR and CDR2 is FQNEAQ in the germline V gene (reference sequence). This CDR3 comprises 16 residues. The CDR3 loop reads CASSIHPPGEGYGYTF. For the CDR3, the DNA is TGTGCCAGCAGTATCCACCCCCCGGGGGAGGGCTATGGCTACACCTTC.

The genes are TRBV27 and TRBJ2-3; the match to TRBD2 covers 11 bases. Germline trimming cut 4 bases from V and 7 bases from J; bases unmatched to any gene: 13. Germline assignment: CDR1 MNHEY and CDR2 SMNVEV (reference sequence). This CDR3 has 17 amino acids. CDR3 residues: CASSSPGTSGPRHTQYF. The CDR3, as DNA: TGTGCCAGCAGTTCCCCCGGGACTAGCGGCCCTCGGCATACGCAGTATTTT.

This chain links TRBV4-1 with TRBJ2-2, with D hard to call. V was cut by 1 base and J by 8 bases, with 11 bases left in between. This CDR3 is 14 amino acids long. CDR1 MGHRA and CDR2 YSYEKL come from the germline V gene. In DNA form, the CDR3 reads TGCGCCAGCAGCCAAGTGGCAGTACCGGGGGAGCTGTTTTTT. Translating gives CASSQVAVPGELFF.

The chain has TRBV5-6 and TRBJ1-5; no definite D call. The V and J ends lost 3 bases and 5 bases respectively, with 12 bases between them. The CDR3 spans 14 residues. The germline CDR1 and CDR2 sequences are SGHDT and YYEEEE. This chain's CDR3 is CASSYRRSYQPQHF. The CDR3 nucleotides are TGTGCCAGCAGCTACCGACGGAGTTATCAGCCCCAGCATTTT.

J is TRBJ2-7 and V is TRBV19, with a possible D match to TRBD2 (6 bases). Trimming left V 5 bases short and J 6 bases short, with 23 bases between. This CDR3 has 16 residues. Germline-derived CDR1 and CDR2 are LNHDA and SQIVND (reference sequence). The CDR3 region is CASSYGLQVGTGEQYF. Written as DNA, the CDR3 is TGTGCCAGTAGTTACGGACTACAGGTGGGGACGGGCGAGCAGTACTTC.

V is TRBV5-6 and J is TRBJ1-2, with 10 bases fitting TRBD1. The ends lost 1 base at V and 5 bases at J; junction bases unmatched: 8. The CDR3 length is 16 residues. The germline CDR1 and CDR2 sequences are SGHDT and YYEEEE. CDR3 coding DNA: TGTGCCAGCAGCTTGACGGGACAGGGGACTTGGTATGGCTACACCTTC. This translates into CASSLTGQGTWYGYTF.

CDR3: CASSTNTLAGGPITKNIQYF. CDR3 nucleotides: TGTGCCAGCAGCACCAATACCCTGGCGGGAGGGCCTATTACCAAAAACATTCAGTACTTC. This chain connects TRBV28 to TRBJ2-4; 9 bases match TRBD2. The CDR3 runs to 20 residues. Trimming removed 6 bases from V and 2 bases from J; junction bases left unmatched: 20. Per the germline V gene, CDR1 is MDHEN and CDR2 is SYDVKM. Based on the CDR3 plus reference TRBV28 and TRBJ2-4, the full variable domain is DVKVTQSSRYLVKRTGEKVFLECVQDMDHENMFWYRQDPGLGLRLIYFSYDVKMKEKGDIPEGYSVSREKKERFSLILESASTNQTSMYLCASSTNTLAGGPITKNIQYFGAGTRLSVL.

The chain employs TRBV11-2 and TRBJ2-7; 7 nucleotides match TRBD2. The CDR3 covers 16 residues. Germline CDR1 SGHAT, CDR2 FQNNGV. V was clipped by 0 bases and J by 0 bases; unmatched bases: 5. The CDR3 region is CASSLDGGVLSYEQYF. The CDR3 DNA follows: TGTGCCAGCAGCTTAGATGGGGGGGTACTCTCCTACGAGCAGTACTTC. Combining the CDR3 with reference TRBV11-2 and TRBJ2-7 gives the whole variable domain EAGVAQSPRYKIIEKRQSVAFWCNPISGHATLYWYQQILGQGPKLLIQFQNNGVVDDSQLPKDRFSAERLKGVDSTLKIQPAKLEDSAVYLCASSLDGGVLSYEQYFGPGTRLTVT.

This chain uses TRBV7-2 with TRBJ2-1; TRBD1 agrees at 8 bases. With V trimmed by 3 bases and J by 9 bases, 13 bases remained unmatched. Germline V gene lookup returns CDR1 SGHTA and CDR2 FQGNSA. The CDR3 is made up of 16 amino acids. CDR3 in amino acids: CASSFRGRQYSSEQFF. CDR3 nucleotides: TGTGCCAGCAGCTTCAGGGGGCGGCAGTATTCTTCTGAGCAGTTCTTC.

The rearrangement joins TRBV20-1 to TRBJ1-5; D unresolved. The CDR3 runs 13 residues. Germline V gene lookup returns CDR1 DFQATT and CDR2 SNEGSKA (reference sequence). Trimming stripped 3 bases from V and 0 bases from J, with 6 bases between. CDR3 residues: CSASQYSNQPQHF. The CDR3 nucleotides are TGCAGTGCTAGTCAGTATAGCAATCAGCCCCAGCATTTT.

This clone was counted many times. The rearrangement links TRBV6-4 to TRBJ1-1; D is uncertain. Trimming removed 3 bases from V and 1 base from J, with 6 bases in between. Germline CDR1 MRHNA, CDR2 SNTAGT. There are 13 residues in the CDR3. CDR3 sequence reads: CASSERPNTEAFF. CDR3 in DNA: TGTGCCAGCAGTGAGAGGCCGAACACTGAAGCTTTCTTT.

This clone was picked up one time. CDR3 sequence: CASSHNRGGTYEQYF. Here the CDR3 DNA reads TGCGCCAGCAGTCATAACAGGGGGGGAACCTACGAGCAGTACTTC. The genes are TRBV23-1 and TRBJ2-7; D might be TRBD1 (8 bases). TRBV23-1 is treated as an ORF (open reading frame) with a function not yet certain. The CDR3 has 15 amino acids. V was clipped by 3 bases and J by 2 bases, with 14 bases between them.

The CDR3 DNA follows: TGTGCCAGCAGTTTAGGGCAGGGTCGAGAGACCCAGTACTTC. This sequence encodes CASSLGQGRETQYF. V usage is TRBV28 and J usage is TRBJ2-5; perhaps TRBD1 as D (5 bases). Trimming cost V 2 bases and J 4 bases, with 11 bases left between them. Germline-derived CDR1 and CDR2 are MDHEN and SYDVKM. This CDR3 region has 14 residues.

The chain links TRBV18 to TRBJ2-1; 8 bases map to TRBD1. This CDR3 contains 13 residues. The germline V gene has CDR1 KGHSH and CDR2 LQKENI. V trimming: 4 bases; J trimming: 8 bases; junction bases outside the gene matches: 4. CDR3 sequence (DNA): TGTGCCAGCTCACTGGACAGGGACGATGAGCAGTTCTTC. Residues: CASSLDRDDEQFF.

The CDR3 bases are TGTGCCAGCAGTTTACGCCAGGGGATAATGTACGAGCAGTACTTC. Amino acids: CASSLRQGIMYEQYF. The chain combines TRBV27 with TRBJ2-7; D might be TRBD1 (6 bases). From germline, CDR1 is MNHEY and CDR2 SMNVEV (reference sequence). The CDR3 has 15 residues. Trimming removed 2 bases from V and 4 bases from J, with 15 bases in between.

This chain uses TRBV28 with TRBJ2-1; tentatively, D is TRBD2 (6 bases). Germline lookup yields CDR1 MDHEN and CDR2 SYDVKM. CDR3 size: 14 residues. V lost 4 bases, J lost 8 bases, and 15 bases lay in between. The CDR3 loop reads CASSWRGQGDEQFF. CDR3 coding DNA: TGTGCCAGCAGTTGGCGGGGCCAGGGAGATGAGCAGTTCTTC.

The genes are TRBV29-1 and TRBJ1-1; perhaps TRBD1 as D (6 bases). CDR1 and CDR2 from the germline V gene are SQVTM and ANQGSEA. The CDR3 sequence is 13 residues long. The V and J ends lost 4 bases and 0 bases respectively, with 9 bases between them. CDR3 protein: CSVAGEMNTEAFF. Written as DNA, the CDR3 is TGCAGCGTTGCAGGGGAGATGAACACTGAAGCTTTCTTT.

The count of this clone is one. The chain is built from TRBV5-6 and TRBJ1-5, with 7 nucleotides matching TRBD1. J gave up 4 bases and V 4 bases, and 8 bases lay outside the gene matches. The CDR3 has 15 amino acids. Germline V lookup: CDR1 SGHDT, CDR2 YYEEEE. The CDR3 spells CASSPGTADNQPQHF. The CDR3 nucleotides read TGTGCCAGCAGCCCTGGGACAGCAGATAATCAGCCCCAGCATTTT. Combining the CDR3 with reference TRBV5-6 and TRBJ1-5 gives the whole variable domain DAGVTQSPTHLIKTRGQQVTLRCSPKSGHDTVSWYQQALGQGPQFIFQYYEEEERQRGNFPDRFSGHQFPNYSSELNVNALLLGDSALYLCASSPGTADNQPQHFGDGTRLSIL.

V and J are TRBV28 and TRBJ2-5; TRBD1 matches 7 bases. The J segment lost 1 base and the V segment lost 8 bases, leaving 1 base of the junction unmatched. This CDR3 is 12 amino acids long. Germline V gene sequence: CDR1 MDHEN, CDR2 SYDVKM. In nucleotides, the CDR3 is TGTGCCAGCCGACAGGGCCAAGAGACCCAGTACTTC. The encoded protein is CASRQGQETQYF.

This chain uses TRBV3-1 (or the pseudogene TRBV3-2) with TRBJ1-2; D unresolved. The V end lost 5 bases, the J end lost 4 bases, and 5 bases lay between the germline ends. The germline gives CDR1 LGHDT, CDR2 YNNKEL (reference sequence). The CDR3 contains 11 residues. The CDR3 sequence is CASSSRYGYTF. CDR3 DNA sequence: TGTGCCAGCAGCTCGCGCTATGGCTACACCTTC.

The J gene is TRBJ1-1, the V gene TRBV5-4, with TRBD1 as a possible D gene (6 bases). CDR1 is SGHNT, CDR2 YYREEE, per germline (reference sequence). The CDR3 runs 15 residues. V lost 4 bases to trimming and J lost 1 base, with 14 bases between them. CDR3 in amino acids: CASSTNRVANTEAFF. DNA for the CDR3: TGTGCCAGCAGCACCAACAGGGTTGCGAACACTGAAGCTTTCTTT.

The chain joins TRBV9 to TRBJ2-3; 9 bases agree with TRBD1. The CDR3 has 15 residues. Germline V gives CDR1 SGDLS, CDR2 YYNGEE. Trimming cost V 4 bases and J 1 base; bases outside gene matches: 4. The CDR3 spells CASSPRTGGTDTQYF. DNA of the CDR3: TGTGCCAGCAGCCCTCGGACAGGGGGCACAGATACGCAGTATTTT.

This clone was seen only once. This chain uses TRBV27 with TRBJ2-1, with D uncertain. From germline, CDR1 is MNHEY and CDR2 SMNVEV (reference sequence). The CDR3 is 14 residues long. V was cut by 2 bases and J by 4 bases, with 9 bases left in between. CDR3 sequence (DNA): TGTGCCAGCAGTTTAGATGCCCTATACAATGAGCAGTTCTTC. It codes for CASSLDALYNEQFF.